The rows below give T cell receptor beta chains drawn from one sample of a study of graft-versus-host responses after intestinal transplantation. Data came from immunoSEQ multiplex PCR; TCRdb stores just in-frame clones and leaves some out. The data contain tens of thousands of clones, roughly 95% of them singletons. These TCRs' antigens remain unknown. The sequencing here drew on unstimulated CD8+ T cells sorted from spleen or lymph node cells, taken before transplant. Every receptor here comes from a human donor who was the organ donor for an intestinal transplant. The CDR3 runs from the conserved cysteine through the conserved F or W. A D gene is named only where the DNA matches it firmly. The listing skips clone size in some rows; elsewhere it reads once, few, many or a size class.

v_call	d_call	j_call	clone_size	cdr3_nt	cdr3_aa
TRBV27	.	TRBJ2-1	.	TGTGCCAGCAAACAAGGTGCTAGCTCCTACAATGAGCAGTTCTTC	CASKQGASSYNEQFF
TRBV6-6	.	TRBJ2-5	.	TGTGCCAGCAGTTACACCCAAGGATCAACGGGGGAGACCCAGTACTTC	CASSYTQGSTGETQYF
TRBV11-2	TRBD1	TRBJ2-7	.	TGTGCCAGCAGCTGGCAGGGGACAGATAATCAACCCTACGAGCAGTACTTC	CASSWQGTDNQPYEQYF
TRBV7-9	.	TRBJ2-5	.	TGTGCCAGCAGCTTCTTAGGGGGGTCTTTGGAGACCCAGTACTTC	CASSFLGGSLETQYF
TRBV27	.	TRBJ2-3	.	TGTGCCAGCAGGAGGGCGGGGCACACAGATACGCAGTATTTT	CASRRAGHTDTQYF
TRBV4-1	.	TRBJ1-1	.	TGCGCCAGCAGCCCAATCCGCGACGGGAACACTGAAGCTTTCTTT	CASSPIRDGNTEAFF
TRBV27	.	TRBJ2-5	.	TGTGCCAGCAGTTTGATAGGGCCATCCCCAGAGACCCAGTACTTC	CASSLIGPSPETQYF
TRBV28	.	TRBJ1-6	.	TGTGCCAGTGCCGACAGCTCGAGCTATAATTCACCCCTCCACTTT	CASADSSSYNSPLHF
TRBV11-2	.	TRBJ2-7	once	TGTGCCAGCAGCTGGGGGGGACAGGTCTATCTCGACTACGAGCAGTACTTC	CASSWGGQVYLDYEQYF
TRBV11-3	TRBD2	TRBJ2-1	once	TGTGCCAGCAGTCTGACTAGCGGGGGTACGAATGAGCAGTTCTTC	CASSLTSGGTNEQFF
TRBV6-5	.	TRBJ2-7	.	TGTGCCAGCAGTGTCGGGGTGGCCTACGAGCAGTACTTC	CASSVGVAYEQYF
TRBV5-5	.	TRBJ2-7	once	TGTGCCAGCAGCTTGGAGTACCTCGGGTTCGAACGATACGAGCAGTACTTC	CASSLEYLGFERYEQYF
TRBV28	.	TRBJ1-3	.	TGTGCCAGCAGTTTTGTGGGGGAAACTGGAAACACCATATATTTT	CASSFVGETGNTIYF
TRBV10-2	.	TRBJ2-2	.	TGCGCCAGCAGTGATGACAGGACGAACACCGGGGAGCTGTTTTTT	CASSDDRTNTGELFF
TRBV9	TRBD1	TRBJ2-3	.	TGTGCCAGCAGCTACACAGGGGCTAGCACAGATACGCAGTATTTT	CASSYTGASTDTQYF
TRBV13	TRBD1	TRBJ1-2	.	TGTGCCAGCAGCTCGGGACAGGGGGCACAGTATGGCTACACCTTC	CASSSGQGAQYGYTF
TRBV29-1	.	TRBJ2-3	once	TGCAGCGTTCAGTGGATTGCTAGCACAGATACGCAGTATTTT	CSVQWIASTDTQYF
TRBV14	.	TRBJ2-7	.	TGTGCCAGCAGCCAAGCAGGGGCCGGAAACCCCTGGTTCTACGAGCAGTACTTC	CASSQAGAGNPWFYEQYF
TRBV29-1	TRBD2	TRBJ2-1	.	TGCAGCGTCGGGGCGCCTAGCGGGGGGGATGAGCAGTTCTTC	CSVGAPSGGDEQFF
TRBV7-3	TRBD2	TRBJ2-3	once	TGTGCCAGCAGCCTAGCGGGGAGCACAGATACGCAGTATTTT	CASSLAGSTDTQYF
TRBV9	TRBD2	TRBJ2-5	few	TGTGCCAGCAGCGGCGGGGGGGCCTTGGAGACCCAGTACTTC	CASSGGGALETQYF
TRBV4-3	TRBD1	TRBJ1-1	.	TGCGCCAGCAGCCAAGCTCAGGGGGCAAACACTGAAGCTTTCTTT	CASSQAQGANTEAFF
TRBV9	.	TRBJ1-1	.	TGTGCCAGCAGCGTAGGGTACACTGAAGCTTTCTTT	CASSVGYTEAFF
TRBV14	.	TRBJ1-4	.	TGTGCCAGCAGCAAGGACAGTACGAATGAAAAACTGTTTTTT	CASSKDSTNEKLFF
TRBV6-5	TRBD1	TRBJ2-7	.	TGTGCCGGCAAACAGGGGGCGGCGTCCTACGAGCAGTACTTC	CAGKQGAASYEQYF
TRBV19	.	TRBJ1-5	.	TGTGCCAGTAGTTCAATGAAGGTCCTGGGCAATCAGCCCCAGCATTTT	CASSSMKVLGNQPQHF
TRBV11-3	.	TRBJ2-5	.	TGTGCCAGCAGCTTAGATCGGCGGAGTGAGACCCAGTACTTC	CASSLDRRSETQYF
TRBV19	.	TRBJ1-4	.	TGTGCCAGTACCTCCCGGGGTTTTAATGAAAAACTGTTTTTT	CASTSRGFNEKLFF
TRBV4-3	.	TRBJ1-2	.	TGCGCCAGCAGCCAAGAGGGGGGGTATGGCTACACCTTC	CASSQEGGYGYTF
TRBV11-3	TRBD2	TRBJ2-7	.	TGTGCCAGCAGCCCCCCCCTAGCGGGGATTCCCTACGAGCAGTACTTC	CASSPPLAGIPYEQYF
TRBV28	.	TRBJ2-2	.	TGTGCCAGCAGTTCCTTAAACCGGGACCTAATTGATTGGCCGACCGCCGGGGAGCTGTTTTTT	CASSSLNRDLIDWPTAGELFF